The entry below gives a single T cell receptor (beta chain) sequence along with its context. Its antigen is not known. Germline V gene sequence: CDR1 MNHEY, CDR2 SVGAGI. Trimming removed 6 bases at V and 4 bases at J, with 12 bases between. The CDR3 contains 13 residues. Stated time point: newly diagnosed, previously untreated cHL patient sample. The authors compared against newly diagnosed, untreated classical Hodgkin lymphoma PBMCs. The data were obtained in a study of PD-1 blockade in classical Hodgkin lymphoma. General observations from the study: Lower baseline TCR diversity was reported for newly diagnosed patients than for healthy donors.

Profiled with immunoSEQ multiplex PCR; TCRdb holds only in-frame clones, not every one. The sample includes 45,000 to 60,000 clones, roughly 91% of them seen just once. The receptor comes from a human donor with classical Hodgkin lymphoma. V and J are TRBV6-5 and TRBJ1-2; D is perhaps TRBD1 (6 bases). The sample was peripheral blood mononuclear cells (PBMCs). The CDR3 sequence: CASSSTGIYGYTF. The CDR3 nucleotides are TGTGCCAGCAGCTCTACAGGGATCTATGGCTACACCTTC.